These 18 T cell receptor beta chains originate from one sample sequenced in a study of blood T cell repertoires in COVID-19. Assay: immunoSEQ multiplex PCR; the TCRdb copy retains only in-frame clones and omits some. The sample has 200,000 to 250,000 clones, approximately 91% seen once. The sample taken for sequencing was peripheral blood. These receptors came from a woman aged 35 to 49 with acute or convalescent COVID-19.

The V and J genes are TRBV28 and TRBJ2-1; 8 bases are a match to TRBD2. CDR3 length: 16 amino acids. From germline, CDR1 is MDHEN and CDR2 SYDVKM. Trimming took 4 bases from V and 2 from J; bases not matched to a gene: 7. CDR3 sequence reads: CASSSRWGLAYNEQFF. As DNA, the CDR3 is TGTGCCAGCAGTTCCCGCTGGGGACTAGCCTACAATGAGCAGTTCTTC.

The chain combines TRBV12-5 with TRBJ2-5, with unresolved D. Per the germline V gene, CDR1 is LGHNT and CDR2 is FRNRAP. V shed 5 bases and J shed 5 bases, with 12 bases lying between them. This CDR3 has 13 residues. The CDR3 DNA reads TGTGCTAGTGGTCCCCCTTCCGGGGAGACCCAGTACTTC. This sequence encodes CASGPPSGETQYF.

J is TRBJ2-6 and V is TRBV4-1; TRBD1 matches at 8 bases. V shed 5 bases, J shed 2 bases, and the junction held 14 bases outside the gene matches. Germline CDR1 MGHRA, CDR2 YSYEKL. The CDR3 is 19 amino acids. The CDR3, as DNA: TGCGCCAGCAGCGGGTACAGGGGGAAGATCCAAACTGGGGCCAACGTCCTGACTTTC. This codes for CASSGYRGKIQTGANVLTF.

As DNA, the CDR3 is TGTGCCAGCAGCGCGGGACAGGGGGTAAATGAGCAGTTCTTC. This encodes CASSAGQGVNEQFF. The chain has TRBV9 and TRBJ2-1; TRBD1 matches at 11 bases. Germline values: CDR1 SGDLS, CDR2 YYNGEE. The CDR3 consists of 14 residues. J lost 7 bases, V lost 3 bases, and 3 bases had no gene match.

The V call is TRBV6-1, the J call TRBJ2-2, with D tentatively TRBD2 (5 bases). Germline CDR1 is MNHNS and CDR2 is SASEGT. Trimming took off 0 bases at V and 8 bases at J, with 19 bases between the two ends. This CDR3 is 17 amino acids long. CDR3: CASSEAWGAPERGELFF. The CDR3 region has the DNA TGTGCCAGCAGTGAAGCATGGGGAGCCCCTGAAAGGGGGGAGCTGTTTTTT.

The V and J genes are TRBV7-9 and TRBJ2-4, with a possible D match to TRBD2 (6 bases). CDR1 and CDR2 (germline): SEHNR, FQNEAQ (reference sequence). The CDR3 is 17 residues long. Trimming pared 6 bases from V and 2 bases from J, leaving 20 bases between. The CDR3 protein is CASSRRDSLSSKNIQYF. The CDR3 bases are TGTGCCAGCAGTCGCCGGGACTCCCTCTCTTCCAAAAACATTCAGTACTTC.

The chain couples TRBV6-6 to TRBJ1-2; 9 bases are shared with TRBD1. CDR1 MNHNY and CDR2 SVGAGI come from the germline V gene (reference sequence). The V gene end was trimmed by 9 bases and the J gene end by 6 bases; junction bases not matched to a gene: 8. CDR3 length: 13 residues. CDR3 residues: CASRTRDRDGYTF. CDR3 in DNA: TGTGCCAGTCGAACCCGGGACAGGGATGGCTACACCTTC.

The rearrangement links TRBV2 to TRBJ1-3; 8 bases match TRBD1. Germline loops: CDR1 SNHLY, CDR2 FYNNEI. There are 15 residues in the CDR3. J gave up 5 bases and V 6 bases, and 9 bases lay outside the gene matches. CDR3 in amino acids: CASSETGVWRNTIYF. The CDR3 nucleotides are TGTGCCAGCAGCGAGACAGGGGTTTGGAGAAACACCATATATTTT.

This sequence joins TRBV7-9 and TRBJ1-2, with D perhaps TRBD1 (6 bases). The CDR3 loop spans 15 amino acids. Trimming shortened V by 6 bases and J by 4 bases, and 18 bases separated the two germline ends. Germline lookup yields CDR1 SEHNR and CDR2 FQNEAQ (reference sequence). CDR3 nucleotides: TGTGCCAGCAGGCCCCCCCGGGGGGGCCCCTATGGCTACACCTTC. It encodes CASRPPRGGPYGYTF. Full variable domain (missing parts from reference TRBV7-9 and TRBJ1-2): DTGVSQNPRHKITKRGQNVTFRCDPISEHNRLYWYRQTLGQGPEFLTYFQNEAQLEKSRLLSDRFSAERPKGSFSTLEIQRTEQGDSAMYLCASRPPRGGPYGYTFGSGTRLTVV.

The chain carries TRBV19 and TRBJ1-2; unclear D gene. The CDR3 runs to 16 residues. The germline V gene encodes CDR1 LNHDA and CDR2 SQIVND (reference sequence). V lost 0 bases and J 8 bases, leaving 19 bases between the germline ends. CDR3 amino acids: CASSIDGVGLTTGYTF. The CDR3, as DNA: TGTGCCAGTAGTATAGACGGTGTCGGACTAACTACCGGCTACACCTTC.

CDR3 sequence (DNA): TGCAGCGTTGGGGGGGCGGACAGGAAAGCCTATGGCTACACCTTC. Amino acids: CSVGGADRKAYGYTF. The V gene is TRBV29-1, the J gene TRBJ1-2, with 7 positions matching TRBD1. The length of the CDR3 is 15 residues. The germline CDR1 and CDR2 sequences are SQVTM and ANQGSEA. Trimming at V came to 4 bases and at J to 4 bases, leaving 12 bases not matched to a gene.

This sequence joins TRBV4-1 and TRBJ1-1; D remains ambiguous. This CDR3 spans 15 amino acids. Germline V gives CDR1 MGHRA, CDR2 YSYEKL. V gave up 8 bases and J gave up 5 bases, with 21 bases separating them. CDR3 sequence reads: CASRQDLQLRTEAFF. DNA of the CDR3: TGCGCCAGCCGGCAGGACTTGCAGTTGAGGACTGAAGCTTTCTTT.

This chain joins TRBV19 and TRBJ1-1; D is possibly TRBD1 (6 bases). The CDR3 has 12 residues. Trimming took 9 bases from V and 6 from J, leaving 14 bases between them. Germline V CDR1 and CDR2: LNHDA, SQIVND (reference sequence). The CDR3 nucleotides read TGTGCCAGCCGTGGGGGCAGGGCTGAAGCTTTCTTT. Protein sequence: CASRGGRAEAFF.

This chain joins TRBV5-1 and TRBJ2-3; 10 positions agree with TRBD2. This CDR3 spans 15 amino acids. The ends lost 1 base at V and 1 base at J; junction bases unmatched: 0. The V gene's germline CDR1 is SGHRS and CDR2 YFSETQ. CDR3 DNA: TGCGCCAGCAGCTTGACTAGCGGGGGCACAGATACGCAGTATTTT. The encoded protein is CASSLTSGGTDTQYF.

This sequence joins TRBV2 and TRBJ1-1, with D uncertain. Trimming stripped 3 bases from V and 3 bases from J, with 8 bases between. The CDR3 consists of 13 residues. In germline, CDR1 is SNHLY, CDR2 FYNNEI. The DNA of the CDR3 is TGTGCCAGCAGTGACAGGCAGTACACTGAAGCTTTCTTT. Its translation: CASSDRQYTEAFF. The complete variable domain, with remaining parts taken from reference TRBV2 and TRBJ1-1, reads EPEVTQTPSHQVTQMGQEVILRCVPISNHLYFYWYRQILGQKVEFLVSFYNNEISEKSEIFDDQFSVERPDGSNFTLKIRSTKLEDSAMYFCASSDRQYTEAFFGQGTRLTVV.

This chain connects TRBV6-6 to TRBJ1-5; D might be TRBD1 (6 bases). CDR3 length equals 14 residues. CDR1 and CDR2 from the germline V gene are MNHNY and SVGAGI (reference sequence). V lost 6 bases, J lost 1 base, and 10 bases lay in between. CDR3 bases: TGTGCCAGCAGCAACAGGGTCAGCAATCAGCCCCAGCATTTT. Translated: CASSNRVSNQPQHF.

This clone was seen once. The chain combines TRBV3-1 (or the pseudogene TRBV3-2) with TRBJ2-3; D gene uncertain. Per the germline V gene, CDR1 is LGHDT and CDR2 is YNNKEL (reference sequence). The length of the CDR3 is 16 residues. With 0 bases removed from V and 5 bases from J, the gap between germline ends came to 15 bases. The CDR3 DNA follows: TGTGCCAGCAGCCAAGAGAGGATTAGAACCGTAGATACGCAGTATTTT. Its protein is CASSQERIRTVDTQYF.

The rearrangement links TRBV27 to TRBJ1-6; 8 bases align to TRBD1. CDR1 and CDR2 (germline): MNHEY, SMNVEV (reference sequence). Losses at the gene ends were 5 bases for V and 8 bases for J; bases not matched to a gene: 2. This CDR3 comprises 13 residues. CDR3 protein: CASSQGADSPLHF. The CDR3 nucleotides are TGTGCCAGCAGTCAGGGGGCGGATTCACCCCTCCACTTT.